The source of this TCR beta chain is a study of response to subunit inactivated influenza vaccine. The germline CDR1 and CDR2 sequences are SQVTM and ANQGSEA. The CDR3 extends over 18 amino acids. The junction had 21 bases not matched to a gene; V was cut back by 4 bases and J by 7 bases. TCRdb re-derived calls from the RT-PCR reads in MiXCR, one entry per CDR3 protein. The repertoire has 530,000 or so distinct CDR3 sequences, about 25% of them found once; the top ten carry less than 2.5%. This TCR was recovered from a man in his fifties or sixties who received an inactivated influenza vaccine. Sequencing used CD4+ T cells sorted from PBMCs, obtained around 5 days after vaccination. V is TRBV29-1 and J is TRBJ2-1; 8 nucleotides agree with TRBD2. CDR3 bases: TGCAGCGTTGGTGGTCGGCCGGGGGGGCCCACCTTAAAGAATGAGCAGTTCTTC. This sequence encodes CSVGGRPGGPTLKNEQFF.